These 29 T cell receptor beta chains were sequenced from one sample in a study of PD-1 blockade in mismatch repair-deficient tumors. Data came from immunoSEQ multiplex PCR; TCRdb stores just in-frame clones and leaves some out. This table holds 30,000 to 45,000 clones, approximately 80% found once. The sequencing here drew on PBMCs, taken about 40 weeks after starting pembrolizumab. These receptors were taken from an adult with mismatch repair-deficient cancer.

This chain connects TRBV28 to TRBJ2-3; 7 nucleotides match TRBD1. The CDR3 sequence is 16 residues long. The germline gives CDR1 MDHEN, CDR2 SYDVKM. After removal of 5 bases from V and 2 bases from J, the junction contained 10 bases not matched to a gene. The CDR3 protein is CASSGFTGDFTDTQYF. The CDR3 coding sequence is TGTGCCAGCAGTGGATTTACAGGGGATTTCACAGATACGCAGTATTTT.

The CDR3 protein is CASSLQGQLNIQYF. The CDR3 DNA reads TGCGCCAGCAGCTTGCAGGGCCAACTAAACATTCAGTACTTC. The gene calls are TRBV5-1 and TRBJ2-4; perhaps TRBD1 as D (5 bases). V shed 1 base and J shed 6 bases, with 11 bases lying between them. Germline V gene lookup returns CDR1 SGHRS and CDR2 YFSETQ. The CDR3 covers 14 residues.

This chain uses TRBV11-2 with TRBJ1-1; D call uncertain. V was pared by 2 bases and J by 0 bases, with 4 bases between. The CDR3 covers 13 residues. CDR1 is SGHAT and CDR2 is FQNNGV in the germline V gene. As DNA, the CDR3 is TGTGCCAGCAGCTTACGGTTGAACACTGAAGCTTTCTTT. Translating it yields CASSLRLNTEAFF.

The chain uses TRBV5-1 and TRBJ1-4, with D possibly matching TRBD1 (6 bases). The CDR3 has 15 residues. Trimming stripped 4 bases from V and 8 bases from J, with 18 bases between. CDR1 is SGHRS, CDR2 YFSETQ, per germline. CDR3 sequence reads: CASSQGTVIYEKLFF. The CDR3, as DNA: TGCGCCAGCAGCCAGGGGACGGTAATTTACGAAAAACTGTTTTTT.

This clone appeared once. V is TRBV11-2 and J is TRBJ1-1, with 10 bases lining up with TRBD1. Germline trimming cut 5 bases from V and 5 bases from J; bases unmatched to any gene: 5. Germline CDR1 is SGHAT and CDR2 is FQNNGV. This CDR3 contains 14 residues. The CDR3 region is CASSAWDRGTEAFF. The DNA for the CDR3 is TGTGCCAGCAGCGCCTGGGACAGGGGTACTGAAGCTTTCTTT.

The table lists this clone with a few counts. The chain recombines TRBV6-1 with TRBJ2-5, with 11 bases matching TRBD1. After removal of 4 bases from V and 4 bases from J, the junction contained 8 bases not matched to a gene. In germline, CDR1 is MNHNS, CDR2 SASEGT. The CDR3 is 16 amino acids. The CDR3 DNA is TGTGCCAGCAGTGGATGGACAGGGGGCATGGGAGAGACCCAGTACTTC. Translated: CASSGWTGGMGETQYF.

The rearrangement links TRBV7-9 to TRBJ2-3; 7 bases match TRBD2. This CDR3 contains 15 residues. Germline-derived CDR1 and CDR2 are SEHNR and FQNEAQ (reference sequence). Germline trimming cut 4 bases from V and 2 bases from J; bases unmatched to any gene: 6. CDR3 sequence (DNA): TGTGCCAGCAGCTGGGGCGGGGGAGACACAGATACGCAGTATTTT. It codes for CASSWGGGDTDTQYF.

The gene calls are TRBV7-2 and TRBJ1-6; D is unclear. The CDR3 has 15 residues. CDR1 and CDR2 (germline): SGHTA, FQGNSA. V lost 8 bases and J 6 bases, leaving 17 bases between the germline ends. CDR3 in amino acids: CASAQVGWANSPLHF. The CDR3 bases are TGTGCCAGCGCCCAAGTCGGATGGGCTAATTCACCCCTCCACTTT.

The rearrangement joins TRBV28 to TRBJ1-4, with D unclear. The CDR3 totals 12 residues. Germline V lookup: CDR1 MDHEN, CDR2 SYDVKM. Between the trimmed V and J ends, which lost 6 bases and 14 bases, there was a span of 16 bases. CDR3 amino acids: CASSQAGLGLFF. The CDR3, as DNA: TGTGCCAGCAGCCAAGCGGGGTTAGGTCTGTTTTTT.

The chain is built from TRBV27 and TRBJ2-5, with D possibly TRBD2 on 6 matching bases. The J call may be incorrect, as the DNA end agrees better with TRBJ2-7. CDR1 and CDR2 from the germline V gene are MNHEY and SMNVEV (reference sequence). The CDR3 spans 14 residues. The CDR3 loop reads CASSLEGSSYEQYF. In nucleotides, the CDR3 is TGTGCCAGCAGTTTGGAGGGCAGCTCCTACGAGCAGTACTTC.

The rearrangement joins TRBV28 to TRBJ2-1; D is uncertain. The CDR3 sequence is 11 residues long. V was cut by 6 bases and J by 4 bases, with 4 bases left in between. Looked up from germline, CDR1 is MDHEN and CDR2 is SYDVKM. The CDR3 DNA reads as TGTGCCAGCAGGAGGTACAATGAGCAGTTCTTC. Encoded protein: CASRRYNEQFF.

The V and J genes are TRBV7-5 and TRBJ1-2; the table's D call, TRBD1, has no DNA check behind it. TRBV7-5 is deemed a pseudogene. The CDR3 consists of 16 residues. The CDR3 sequence is CVRSSLRGRANYGYTF. CDR3 DNA sequence: TGTGTCAGAAGCTCCCTCAGGGGGCGGGCTAACTATGGCTACACCTTC.

DNA for the CDR3: TGCGCCAGCAGCTTGGGTTACAGGTTCGACAATGAGCAGTTCTTC. The encoded protein is CASSLGYRFDNEQFF. This chain uses TRBV5-1 with TRBJ2-1, with D perhaps matching TRBD1 (5 bases). With 0 bases removed from V and 5 bases from J, the gap between germline ends came to 12 bases. This CDR3 has 15 residues. Germline V gives CDR1 SGHRS, CDR2 YFSETQ.

V usage is TRBV10-2 and J usage is TRBJ2-1, with 10 bases fitting TRBD2. The trim removed 4 bases at V and 8 bases at J, leaving 5 bases unmatched. The CDR3 totals 14 residues. The germline V gene has CDR1 WSHSY and CDR2 SAAADI. CDR3 sequence: CASSASGRGYEQFF. CDR3 in DNA: TGCGCCAGCAGTGCTAGCGGGAGAGGGTATGAGCAGTTCTTC.

The J gene is TRBJ2-4, the V gene TRBV28; D unresolved. This CDR3 comprises 16 residues. V gave up 5 bases and J gave up 0 bases, with 14 bases separating them. CDR1 and CDR2 from the germline V gene are MDHEN and SYDVKM. The CDR3 DNA follows: TGTGCCAGCAGTGACTCCTCGGGTCTAGCCAAAAACATTCAGTACTTC. It is translated as CASSDSSGLAKNIQYF.

CDR3 nucleotides: TGTGCCAGCAGCGCAGGGCCAGATACGCAGTATTTT. Protein sequence: CASSAGPDTQYF. The rearrangement links TRBV7-3 to TRBJ2-3; the D gene is possibly TRBD1 (5 bases). The CDR3 extends over 12 amino acids. Germline loops: CDR1 SGHTA, CDR2 FQGTGA. Trimming shortened V by 5 bases and J by 4 bases, and 7 bases separated the two germline ends.

This clone is a singleton in its sample. V is TRBV5-4 and J is TRBJ2-5, with 11 positions matching TRBD2. The V and J ends lost 2 bases and 3 bases, in that order; junction bases with no gene match: 6. Germline V gene lookup returns CDR1 SGHNT and CDR2 YYREEE (reference sequence). The CDR3 extends over 16 amino acids. CDR3: CASSLGIAGGEETQYF. The CDR3 nucleotides are TGTGCCAGCAGCTTAGGGATAGCGGGAGGGGAAGAGACCCAGTACTTC.

This clone was seen a single time. The rearrangement joins TRBV9 to TRBJ2-2; the match to TRBD2 covers 9 bases. Trimming at V came to 4 bases and at J to 4 bases, leaving 14 bases not matched to a gene. Germline CDR1 and CDR2: SGDLS and YYNGEE. This CDR3 spans 18 amino acids. The CDR3, as DNA: TGTGCCAGCAGCCCCGGGAGGGCGGGAGGGCTTGGCACCGGGGAGCTGTTTTTT. Residues: CASSPGRAGGLGTGELFF.

V is TRBV6-5 and J is TRBJ2-3; 7 nucleotides match TRBD1. CDR3 length: 14 residues. V was clipped by 5 bases and J by 4 bases; unmatched bases: 6. Per germline, CDR1 MNHEY and CDR2 SVGAGI. The CDR3, as DNA: TGTGCCAGCAGTCGACATGGGACAGCAGATACGCAGTATTTT. Its translation: CASSRHGTADTQYF.

The chain joins TRBV9 to TRBJ1-5, with 10 bases that match TRBD1. Trimming cost V 7 bases and J 3 bases; bases outside gene matches: 1. The CDR3 covers 13 residues. Per germline, CDR1 SGDLS and CDR2 YYNGEE. The CDR3, as DNA: TGTGCCAGCGGGACAGGGGACAATCAGCCCCAGCATTTT. Protein: CASGTGDNQPQHF.

This sequence joins TRBV19 and TRBJ1-5, with D uncertain. CDR1 is LNHDA and CDR2 is SQIVND in the germline V gene (reference sequence). Trimming cost V 6 bases and J 6 bases, with 9 bases left between them. The CDR3 extends over 12 amino acids. Here the CDR3 DNA reads TGTGCCAGTAGGCGGCCGGGTCAGCCCCAGCATTTT. It specifies CASRRPGQPQHF. Full variable domain (remainder filled in from reference TRBV19 and TRBJ1-5): DGGITQSPKYLFRKEGQNVTLSCEQNLNHDAMYWYRQDPGQGLRLIYYSQIVNDFQKGDIAEGYSVSREKKESFPLTVTSAQKNPTAFYLCASRRPGQPQHFGDGTRLSIL.

This chain connects TRBV6-1 to TRBJ2-7, with 7 bases fitting TRBD1. Looked up from germline, CDR1 is MNHNS and CDR2 is SASEGT. Germline trimming cut 6 bases from V and 3 bases from J; bases unmatched to any gene: 5. The CDR3 is 13 amino acids. The DNA for the CDR3 is TGTGCCAGCAGAGTACAGGGGCACTACGAGCAGTACTTC. Translated, it gives CASRVQGHYEQYF.

The chain joins TRBV11-2 to TRBJ1-6; D uncertain. With 1 base removed from V and 4 bases from J, the gap between germline ends came to 8 bases. The CDR3 totals 15 residues. Germline loops: CDR1 SGHAT, CDR2 FQNNGV. DNA of the CDR3: TGTGCCAGCAGCTTAGGGACGGGATATAATTCACCCCTCCACTTT. Protein sequence: CASSLGTGYNSPLHF.

This clone has a handful of counts. The DNA of the CDR3 is TGTGCCAGCAGCGGCAGGGGGCAATTGGAAGCTTTCTTT. Translating it yields CASSGRGQLEAFF. The chain carries TRBV11-2 and TRBJ1-1; 8 bases align to TRBD1. Trimming cost V 5 bases and J 8 bases; bases outside gene matches: 7. This CDR3 is 13 amino acids long. Germline V gives CDR1 SGHAT, CDR2 FQNNGV.

The chain employs TRBV5-6 and TRBJ2-5, with a tentative D call TRBD2 (6 bases). V was trimmed by 6 bases and J by 5 bases, leaving 11 bases between them. CDR3 size: 12 residues. Germline lookup yields CDR1 SGHDT and CDR2 YYEEEE. CDR3 sequence reads: CASNKGRETQYF. CDR3 in DNA: TGTGCCAGCAATAAAGGGAGGGAGACCCAGTACTTC.

The chain couples TRBV5-4 to TRBJ1-3; D is undetermined. Germline loops: CDR1 SGHNT, CDR2 YYREEE (reference sequence). V was pared by 0 bases and J by 4 bases, with 11 bases between. The CDR3 is made up of 15 amino acids. CDR3 DNA sequence: TGTGCCAGCAGCTTGGCCGCGGGGTCCGGAAACACCATATATTTT. This codes for CASSLAAGSGNTIYF.

The chain recombines TRBV19 with TRBJ1-3, with 7 bases aligning to TRBD1. Germline CDR1 LNHDA, CDR2 SQIVND (reference sequence). With 11 bases clipped from V and 0 bases from J, the junction kept 7 bases outside the gene matches. The CDR3 extends over 14 amino acids. The CDR3, as DNA: TGTGCCTCCCAACAGGGGAACTCTGGAAACACCATATATTTT. The encoded protein is CASQQGNSGNTIYF.

The DNA of the CDR3 is TGCGCCAGCAGCCAAGTAACAGATAGCAATCAGCCCCAGCATTTT. It encodes CASSQVTDSNQPQHF. The gene calls are TRBV4-1 and TRBJ1-5; D not resolved. This CDR3 region has 15 residues. Germline V CDR1 and CDR2: MGHRA, YSYEKL. V was trimmed by 1 base and J by 0 bases, leaving 7 bases between them.

The chain joins TRBV7-8 to TRBJ2-3; D not resolved. Trimming cost V 0 bases and J 4 bases, with 11 bases left between them. CDR3 length: 15 residues. The V gene's germline CDR1 is SGHVS and CDR2 FQNEAQ. The CDR3 DNA reads TGTGCCAGCAGCTTAGCTACTCTGAGGCCAGATACGCAGTATTTT. Protein sequence: CASSLATLRPDTQYF. The full variable domain, in which reference TRBV7-8 and TRBJ2-3 provide the parts outside the CDR3, is GAGVSQSPRYKVAKRGQDVALRCDPISGHVSLFWYQQALGQGPEFLTYFQNEAQLDKSGLPSDRFFAERPEGSVSTLKIQRTQQEDSAVYLCASSLATLRPDTQYFGPGTRLTVL.